This TCR beta chain stems from a study of CD8 T cells in Susac syndrome. RNA was extracted with the RNeasy kit, and a quantity of roughly 0.5 to 1 ug was reverse transcribed using random hexamers. TCRdb fed the immunoSEQ multiplex PCR reads into MiXCR, producing one record per CDR3 protein. The sample lists around 190,000 distinct CDR3 sequences, approximately 94% seen once, with over 0.08% in the top ten. The CDR3 extends over 15 amino acids. The germline gives CDR1 LNHNV, CDR2 YYDKDF (reference sequence). Comment on this clonotype: The junction departs from the called germline gene at one end, perhaps through a read error.

The chain recombines TRBV15 with TRBJ2-1, with a weak D call TRBD2 (5 bases). Sequenced material: CD4+ T cells from PBMCs. The origin of this receptor is a human donor in good health. This CDR3 is CATSRDTSGLPLLRF. CDR3 DNA sequence: TGTGCCACCAGCAGAGATACTTCAGGACTTCCGCTTTTACGCTTC.